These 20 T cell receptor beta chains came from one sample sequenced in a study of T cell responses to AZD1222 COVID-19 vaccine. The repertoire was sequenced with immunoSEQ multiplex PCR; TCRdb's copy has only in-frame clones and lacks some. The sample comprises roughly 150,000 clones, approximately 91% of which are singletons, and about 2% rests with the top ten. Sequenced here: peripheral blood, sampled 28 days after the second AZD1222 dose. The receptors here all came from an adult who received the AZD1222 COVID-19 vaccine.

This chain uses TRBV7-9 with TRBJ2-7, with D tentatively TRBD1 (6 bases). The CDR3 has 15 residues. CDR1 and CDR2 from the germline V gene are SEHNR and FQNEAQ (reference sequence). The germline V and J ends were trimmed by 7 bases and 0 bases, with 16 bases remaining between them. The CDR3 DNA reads TGTGCCAGCACCCCAGGGGCACAGAGCTCCTACGAGCAGTACTTC. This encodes CASTPGAQSSYEQYF.

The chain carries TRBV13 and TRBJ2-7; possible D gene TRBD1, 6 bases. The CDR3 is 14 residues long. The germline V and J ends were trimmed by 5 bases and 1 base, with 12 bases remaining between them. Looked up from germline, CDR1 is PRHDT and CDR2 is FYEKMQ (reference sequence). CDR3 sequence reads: CASSGRQVSYEQYF. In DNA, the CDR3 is TGTGCCAGCAGCGGAAGACAGGTTTCCTACGAGCAGTACTTC. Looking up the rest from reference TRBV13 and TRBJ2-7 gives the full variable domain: AAGVIQSPRHLIKEKRETATLKCYPIPRHDTVYWYQQGPGQDPQFLISFYEKMQSDKGSIPDRFSAQQFSDYHSELNMSSLELGDSALYFCASSGRQVSYEQYFGPGTRLTVT.

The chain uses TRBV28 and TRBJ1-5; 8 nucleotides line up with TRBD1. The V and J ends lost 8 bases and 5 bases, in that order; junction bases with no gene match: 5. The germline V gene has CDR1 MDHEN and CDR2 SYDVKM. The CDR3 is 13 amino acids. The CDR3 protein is CASGLTGDQPQHF. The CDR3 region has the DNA TGTGCCAGCGGACTGACAGGGGATCAGCCCCAGCATTTT. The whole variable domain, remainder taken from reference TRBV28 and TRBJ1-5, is DVKVTQSSRYLVKRTGEKVFLECVQDMDHENMFWYRQDPGLGLRLIYFSYDVKMKEKGDIPEGYSVSREKKERFSLILESASTNQTSMYLCASGLTGDQPQHFGDGTRLSIL.

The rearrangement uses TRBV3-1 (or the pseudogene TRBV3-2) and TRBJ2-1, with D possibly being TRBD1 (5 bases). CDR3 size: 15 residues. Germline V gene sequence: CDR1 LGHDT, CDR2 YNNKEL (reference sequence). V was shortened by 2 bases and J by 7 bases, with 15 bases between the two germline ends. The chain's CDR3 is CASSQHRQSLNEQFF. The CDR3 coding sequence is TGTGCCAGCAGCCAACACCGACAGAGCCTAAATGAGCAGTTCTTC.

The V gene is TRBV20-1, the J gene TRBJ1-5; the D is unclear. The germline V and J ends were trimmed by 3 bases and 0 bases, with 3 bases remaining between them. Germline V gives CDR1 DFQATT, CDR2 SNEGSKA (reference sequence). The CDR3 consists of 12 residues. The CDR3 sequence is CSASNSNQPQHF. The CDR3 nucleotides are TGCAGTGCTAGTAATAGCAATCAGCCCCAGCATTTT.

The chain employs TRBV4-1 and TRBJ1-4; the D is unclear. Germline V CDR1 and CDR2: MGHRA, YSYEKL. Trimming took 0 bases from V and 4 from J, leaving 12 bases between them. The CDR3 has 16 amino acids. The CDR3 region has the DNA TGCGCCAGCAGCCAAGAATACCTGGGCGTTAATGAAAAACTGTTTTTT. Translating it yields CASSQEYLGVNEKLFF.

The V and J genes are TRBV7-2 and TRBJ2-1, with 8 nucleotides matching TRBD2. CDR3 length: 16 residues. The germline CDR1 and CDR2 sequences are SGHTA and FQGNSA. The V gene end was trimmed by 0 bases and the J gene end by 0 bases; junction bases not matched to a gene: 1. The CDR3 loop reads CASSLAGTSSYNEQFF. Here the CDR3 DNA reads TGTGCCAGCAGCTTAGCTGGGACTAGCTCCTACAATGAGCAGTTCTTC.

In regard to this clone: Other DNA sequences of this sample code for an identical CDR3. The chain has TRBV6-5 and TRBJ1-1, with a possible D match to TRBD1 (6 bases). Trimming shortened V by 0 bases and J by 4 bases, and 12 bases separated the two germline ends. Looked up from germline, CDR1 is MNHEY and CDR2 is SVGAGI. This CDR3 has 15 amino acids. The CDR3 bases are TGTGCCAGCAGTTACTCCGGGGGGCTGGGCACTGAAGCTTTCTTT. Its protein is CASSYSGGLGTEAFF.

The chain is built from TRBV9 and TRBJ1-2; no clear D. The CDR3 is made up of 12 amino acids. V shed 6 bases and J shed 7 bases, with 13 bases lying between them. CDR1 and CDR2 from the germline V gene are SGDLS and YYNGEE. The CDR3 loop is CASKSLWGGYTF. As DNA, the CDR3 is TGTGCCAGCAAATCCCTCTGGGGTGGCTACACCTTC.

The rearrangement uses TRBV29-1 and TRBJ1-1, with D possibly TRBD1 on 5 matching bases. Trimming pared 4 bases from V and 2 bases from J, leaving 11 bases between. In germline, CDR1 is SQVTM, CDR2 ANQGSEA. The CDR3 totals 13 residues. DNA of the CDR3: TGCAGCGTTGTGGGGCACCTCAACACTGAAGCTTTCTTT. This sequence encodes CSVVGHLNTEAFF.

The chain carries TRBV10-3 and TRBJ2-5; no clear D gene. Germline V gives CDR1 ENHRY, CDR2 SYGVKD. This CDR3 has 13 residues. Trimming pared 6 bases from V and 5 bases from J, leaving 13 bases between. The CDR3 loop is CAIRNGARETQYF. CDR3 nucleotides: TGTGCCATCAGGAATGGAGCAAGGGAGACCCAGTACTTC.

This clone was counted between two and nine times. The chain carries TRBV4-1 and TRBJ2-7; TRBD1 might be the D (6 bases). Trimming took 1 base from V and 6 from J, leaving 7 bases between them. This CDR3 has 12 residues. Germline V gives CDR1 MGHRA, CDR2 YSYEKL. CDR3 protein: CASSQGGLEQYF. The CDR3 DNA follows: TGCGCCAGCAGCCAAGGGGGGCTCGAGCAGTACTTC.

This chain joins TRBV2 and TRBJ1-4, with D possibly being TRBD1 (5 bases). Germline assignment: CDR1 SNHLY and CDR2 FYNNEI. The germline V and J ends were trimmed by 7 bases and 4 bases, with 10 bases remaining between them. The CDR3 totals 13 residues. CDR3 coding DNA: TGTGCCAGCACGGACATAGATAATGAAAAACTGTTTTTT. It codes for CASTDIDNEKLFF.

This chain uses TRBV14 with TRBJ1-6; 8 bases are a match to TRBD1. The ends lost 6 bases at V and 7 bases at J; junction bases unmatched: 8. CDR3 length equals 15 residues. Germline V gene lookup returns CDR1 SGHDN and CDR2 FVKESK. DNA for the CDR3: TGTGCCAGCAGTGACCTGACAGGGGTAAATTCACCCCTCCACTTT. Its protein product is CASSDLTGVNSPLHF. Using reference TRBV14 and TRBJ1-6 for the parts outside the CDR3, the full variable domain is EAGVTQFPSHSVIEKGQTVTLRCDPISGHDNLYWYRRVMGKEIKFLLHFVKESKQDESGMPNNRFLAERTGGTYSTLKVQPAELEDSGVYFCASSDLTGVNSPLHFGNGTRLTVT.

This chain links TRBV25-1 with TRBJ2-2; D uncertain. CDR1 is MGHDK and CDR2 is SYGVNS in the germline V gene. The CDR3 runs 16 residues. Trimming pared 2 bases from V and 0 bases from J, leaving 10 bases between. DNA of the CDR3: TGTGCCAGCAGTGAAATTAGGGCCCCGAACACCGGGGAGCTGTTTTTT. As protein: CASSEIRAPNTGELFF.

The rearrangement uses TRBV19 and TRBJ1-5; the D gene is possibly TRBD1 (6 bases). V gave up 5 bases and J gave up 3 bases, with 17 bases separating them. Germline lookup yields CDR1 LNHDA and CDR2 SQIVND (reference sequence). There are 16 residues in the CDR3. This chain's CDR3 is CASSLTGGVPNQPQHF. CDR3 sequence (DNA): TGTGCCAGTAGTCTAACGGGGGGCGTTCCCAATCAGCCCCAGCATTTT.

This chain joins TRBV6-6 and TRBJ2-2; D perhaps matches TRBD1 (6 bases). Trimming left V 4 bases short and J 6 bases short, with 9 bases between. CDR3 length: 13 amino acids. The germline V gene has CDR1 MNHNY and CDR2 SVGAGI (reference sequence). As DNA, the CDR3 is TGTGCCAGCAGTTCAGGGGAAGCCGGGGAGCTGTTTTTT. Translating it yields CASSSGEAGELFF.

The DNA for the CDR3 is TGTGCCAGCAGCTTAAGTCAGGCGAACACCGGGGAGCTGTTTTTT. Translation: CASSLSQANTGELFF. The chain has TRBV11-3 and TRBJ2-2, with D uncertain. Germline loops: CDR1 SGHNT, CDR2 YENEEA. V lost 2 bases and J 0 bases, leaving 7 bases between the germline ends. The CDR3 is 15 residues long.

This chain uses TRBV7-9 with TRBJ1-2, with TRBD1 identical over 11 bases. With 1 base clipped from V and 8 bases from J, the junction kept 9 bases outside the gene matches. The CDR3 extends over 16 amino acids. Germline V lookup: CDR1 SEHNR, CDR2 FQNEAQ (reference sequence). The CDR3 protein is CASSLGTGGDTGGYTF. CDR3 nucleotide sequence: TGTGCCAGCAGCTTAGGGACAGGGGGCGATACGGGAGGCTACACCTTC.

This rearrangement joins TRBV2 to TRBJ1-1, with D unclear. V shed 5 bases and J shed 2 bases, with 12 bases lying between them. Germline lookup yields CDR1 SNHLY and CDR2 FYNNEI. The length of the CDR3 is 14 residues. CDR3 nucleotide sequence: TGTGCCAGCAGTCCCCGCCGGTTTAACACTGAAGCTTTCTTT. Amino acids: CASSPRRFNTEAFF.